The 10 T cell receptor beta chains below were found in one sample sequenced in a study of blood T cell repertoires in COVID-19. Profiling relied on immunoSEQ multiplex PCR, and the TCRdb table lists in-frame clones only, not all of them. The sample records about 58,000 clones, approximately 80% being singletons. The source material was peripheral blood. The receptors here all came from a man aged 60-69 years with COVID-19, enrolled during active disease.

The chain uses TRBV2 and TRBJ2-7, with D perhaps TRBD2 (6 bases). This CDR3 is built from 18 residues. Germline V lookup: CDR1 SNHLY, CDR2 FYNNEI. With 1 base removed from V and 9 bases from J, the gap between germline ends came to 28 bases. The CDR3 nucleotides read TGTGCCAGCAGTGAAGAGGGACTCGCTGGGCCCCACTCTAGAGGGCAGTACTTC. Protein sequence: CASSEEGLAGPHSRGQYF.

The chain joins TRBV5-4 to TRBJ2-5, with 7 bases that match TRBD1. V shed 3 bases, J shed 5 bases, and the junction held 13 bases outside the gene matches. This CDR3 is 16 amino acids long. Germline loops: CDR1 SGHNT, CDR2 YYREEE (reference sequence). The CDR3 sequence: CASSWRQGKVGETQYF. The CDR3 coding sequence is TGTGCCAGCAGCTGGCGACAGGGAAAAGTGGGGGAGACCCAGTACTTC.

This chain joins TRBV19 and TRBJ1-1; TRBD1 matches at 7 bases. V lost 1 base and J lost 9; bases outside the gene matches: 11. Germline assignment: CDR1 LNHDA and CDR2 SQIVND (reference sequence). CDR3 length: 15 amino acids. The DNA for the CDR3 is TGTGCCAGTAGTATAGGGGGACAGCTGTATCGCCAAGCTTTCTTT. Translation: CASSIGGQLYRQAFF.

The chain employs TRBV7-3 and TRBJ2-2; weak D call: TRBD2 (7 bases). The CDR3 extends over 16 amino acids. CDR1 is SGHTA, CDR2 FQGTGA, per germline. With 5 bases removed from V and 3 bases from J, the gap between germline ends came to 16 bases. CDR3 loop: CASSPGAGVYTGELFF. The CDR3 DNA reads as TGTGCCAGCAGCCCAGGGGCGGGAGTGTACACCGGGGAGCTGTTTTTT.

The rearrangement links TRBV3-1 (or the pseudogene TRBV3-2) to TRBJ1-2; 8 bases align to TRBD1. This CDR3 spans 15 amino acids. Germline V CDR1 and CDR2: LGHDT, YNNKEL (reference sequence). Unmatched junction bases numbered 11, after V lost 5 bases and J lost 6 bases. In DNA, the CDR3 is TGTGCCAGCAGCTCCCGAGGACAGGGATATGATGGCTACACCTTC. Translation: CASSSRGQGYDGYTF.

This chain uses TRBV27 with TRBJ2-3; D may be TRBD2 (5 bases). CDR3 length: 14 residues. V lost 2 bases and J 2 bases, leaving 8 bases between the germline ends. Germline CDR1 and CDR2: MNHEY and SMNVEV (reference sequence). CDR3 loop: CASSLRGNTDTQYF. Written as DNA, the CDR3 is TGTGCCAGCAGTTTAAGAGGGAACACAGATACGCAGTATTTT.

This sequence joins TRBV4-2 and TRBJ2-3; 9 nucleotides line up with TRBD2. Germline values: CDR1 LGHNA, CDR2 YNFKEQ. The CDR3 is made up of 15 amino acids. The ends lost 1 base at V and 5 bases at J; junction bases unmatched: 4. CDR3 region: CASSQGAGGGDTQYF. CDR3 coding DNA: TGTGCCAGCAGCCAAGGCGCGGGAGGGGGAGATACGCAGTATTTT.

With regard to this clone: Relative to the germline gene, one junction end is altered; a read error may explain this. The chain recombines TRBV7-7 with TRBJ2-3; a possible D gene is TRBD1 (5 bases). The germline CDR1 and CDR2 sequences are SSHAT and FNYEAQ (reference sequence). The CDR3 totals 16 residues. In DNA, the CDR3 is TGTGCTAGCAACCTCCGGGCCCCCCTAAGGGGAGATACGCAGTATTTT. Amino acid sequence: CASNLRAPLRGDTQYF.

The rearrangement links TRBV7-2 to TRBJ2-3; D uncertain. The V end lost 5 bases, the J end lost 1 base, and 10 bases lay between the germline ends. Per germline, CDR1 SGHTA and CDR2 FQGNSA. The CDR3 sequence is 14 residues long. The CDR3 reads CASSLTYGTDTQYF. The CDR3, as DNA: TGTGCCAGCAGCCTTACTTACGGCACAGATACGCAGTATTTT.

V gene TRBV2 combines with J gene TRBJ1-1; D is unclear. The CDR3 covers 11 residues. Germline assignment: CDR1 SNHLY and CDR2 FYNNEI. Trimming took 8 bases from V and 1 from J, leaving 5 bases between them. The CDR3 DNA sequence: TGTGCCAGCGAGGCGAACACTGAAGCTTTCTTT. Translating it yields CASEANTEAFF.